The rows below give T cell receptor beta chains drawn from one sample of a study of blood T cells in healthy people across ages. TCRdb called the 5' RACE reads again in MiXCR, with one record for every CDR3 protein. The sample lists 500,000 to 550,000 distinct CDR3 sequences; more than 20% were seen once. These same records also appear under a second study, on T cells of mothers and their children.

The sequencing sample was made of blood. These receptors were taken from a boy under 18 in good health. Each CDR3 is given with its conserved first and last residue. D genes are given only for firm matches. The listing skips clone size in some rows; elsewhere it reads once, few, many or a size class.

D: TRBD2; size: -; length: 15; J: TRBJ2-1; V: TRBV29-1; CDR3: CSVPIIAGFYNEQFF; DNA: TGCAGCGTCCCCATAATAGCGGGGTTTTACAATGAGCAGTTCTTC
D: -; size: few; length: 14; J: TRBJ2-5; V: TRBV4-2; CDR3: CASSQVWGDETQYF; DNA: TGTGCCAGCAGCCAAGTGTGGGGAGATGAGACCCAGTACTTC
D: -; size: -; length: 15; J: TRBJ1-1; V: TRBV5-1; CDR3: CASSFSGARNTEAFF; DNA: TGCGCCAGCAGCTTTTCAGGGGCGAGGAACACTGAAGCTTTCTTT
D: -; size: -; length: 14; J: TRBJ1-1; V: TRBV27; CDR3: CASSLTGLNAEAFF; DNA: TGTGCCAGCAGTTTAACGGGGCTCAACGCTGAAGCTTTCTTT
D: -; size: many; length: 13; J: TRBJ2-4; V: TRBV5-1; CDR3: CASRQGKENIQYF; DNA: TGCGCCAGCAGACAGGGAAAAGAAAACATTCAGTACTTC
D: TRBD1; size: few; length: 16; J: TRBJ2-7; V: TRBV27; CDR3: CASSYSGTGFNYEQYF; DNA: TGTGCCAGCAGTTACTCCGGGACAGGGTTTAATTACGAGCAGTACTTC
D: TRBD1; size: -; length: 15; J: TRBJ2-1; V: TRBV7-9; CDR3: CASSPEGTAYNEQFF; DNA: TGTGCCAGCAGCCCCGAGGGGACAGCCTACAATGAGCAGTTCTTC
D: TRBD2; size: -; length: 17; J: TRBJ2-7; V: TRBV6-1; CDR3: CASSTGGLAGLSYEQYF; DNA: TGTGCCAGCAGTACGGGGGGTTTAGCGGGGCTTTCCTACGAGCAGTACTTC
D: TRBD2; size: -; length: 12; J: TRBJ2-1; V: TRBV20-1; CDR3: CSVSGKGNEQFF; DNA: TGCAGTGTTAGCGGGAAGGGCAATGAGCAGTTCTTC
D: -; size: -; length: 15; J: TRBJ1-6; V: TRBV12-5; CDR3: CASGPSQGLNSPLHF; DNA: TGTGCTAGTGGGCCCTCACAGGGACTAAATTCACCCCTCCACTTT
D: TRBD1; size: -; length: 16; J: TRBJ1-4; V: TRBV30; CDR3: CAWSRGTGSFWEKLFF; DNA: TGTGCCTGGAGTCGGGGGACAGGGTCCTTTTGGGAAAAACTGTTTTTT
D: TRBD2; size: few; length: 16; J: TRBJ2-2; V: TRBV20-1; CDR3: CSARDRPSGGTGELFF; DNA: TGCAGTGCTAGAGATCGCCCCAGCGGGGGAACCGGGGAGCTGTTTTTT
D: TRBD1; size: -; length: 15; J: TRBJ1-5; V: TRBV5-8; CDR3: CASSRQGGVHQPQHF; DNA: TGTGCCAGCAGCAGACAGGGGGGAGTTCATCAGCCCCAGCATTTT
D: TRBD1; size: -; length: 15; J: TRBJ2-7; V: TRBV18; CDR3: CASSPWGQAPYEQYF; DNA: TGTGCCAGCTCACCTTGGGGACAGGCCCCCTACGAGCAGTACTTC
D: -; size: few; length: 13; J: TRBJ2-1; V: TRBV10-3; CDR3: CAISVSPYNEQFF; DNA: TGTGCCATCTCTGTCAGCCCCTACAATGAGCAGTTCTTC
D: -; size: few; length: 13; J: TRBJ2-3; V: TRBV20-1; CDR3: CSAPRDSTDTQYF; DNA: TGCAGTGCTCCCCGGGACAGCACAGATACGCAGTATTTT
D: -; size: -; length: 14; J: TRBJ2-1; V: TRBV27; CDR3: CASSFIAGVNEQFF; DNA: TGTGCCAGCAGTTTTATTGCAGGGGTCAATGAGCAGTTCTTC
D: -; size: -; length: 14; J: TRBJ1-4; V: TRBV10-3; CDR3: CAIAKDPTNEKLFF; DNA: TGTGCCATCGCGAAGGACCCAACTAATGAAAAACTGTTTTTT
D: -; size: few; length: 12; J: TRBJ2-5; V: TRBV5-6; CDR3: CANSLARGEQYF; DNA: TGTGCCAACAGCTTGGCGAGGGGAGAGCAGTACTTC
D: TRBD1; size: -; length: 12; J: TRBJ2-7; V: TRBV24-1; CDR3: CATSETGAEQYF; DNA: TGTGCCACCAGTGAGACAGGGGCCGAGCAGTACTTC
D: -; size: many; length: 14; J: TRBJ2-1; V: TRBV28; CDR3: CASSPLAGGNEQFF; DNA: TGTGCCAGCAGCCCCCTAGCCGGAGGCAATGAGCAGTTCTTC
D: -; size: -; length: 16; J: TRBJ2-6; V: TRBV5-5; CDR3: CASSPSGVDGANVLTF; DNA: TGTGCCAGCAGCCCATCAGGGGTTGATGGGGCCAACGTCCTGACTTTC
D: -; size: -; length: 16; J: TRBJ2-2; V: TRBV6-1; CDR3: CASSSRGIGNTGELFF; DNA: TGTGCCAGCAGTAGCCGGGGGATAGGGAACACCGGGGAGCTGTTTTTT
D: TRBD1; size: few; length: 14; J: TRBJ1-1; V: TRBV30; CDR3: CAWSVKGARAEAFF; DNA: TGTGCCTGGAGTGTAAAGGGGGCAAGGGCTGAAGCTTTCTTT
D: -; size: -; length: 15; J: TRBJ2-1; V: TRBV9; CDR3: CASSGGGPLVSEQFF; DNA: TGTGCCAGCAGCGGAGGGGGACCCCTCGTCAGTGAGCAGTTCTTC
D: TRBD2; size: -; length: 14; J: TRBJ2-1; V: TRBV7-2; CDR3: CASSLSGAINEQFF; DNA: TGTGCCAGCAGTCTCAGCGGGGCGATCAATGAGCAGTTCTTC
D: -; size: -; length: 13; J: TRBJ1-2; V: TRBV7-2; CDR3: CASRQGKGYGYTF; DNA: TGTGCCAGCAGACAGGGTAAAGGCTATGGCTACACCTTC
D: TRBD1; size: many; length: 15; J: TRBJ1-5; V: TRBV3-1; CDR3: CASSQDGTGNQPQHF; DNA: TGTGCCAGCAGCCAAGATGGGACAGGCAATCAGCCCCAGCATTTT
D: -; size: -; length: 16; J: TRBJ2-1; V: TRBV28; CDR3: CASSARRVSLWNEQFF; DNA: TGTGCCAGCAGTGCCCGCCGGGTATCCCTTTGGAATGAGCAGTTCTTC
D: -; size: -; length: 16; J: TRBJ1-1; V: TRBV5-5; CDR3: CASSLVTGPRNTEAFF; DNA: TGTGCCAGCAGCTTGGTGACAGGCCCAAGGAACACTGAAGCTTTCTTT
D: -; size: -; length: 15; J: TRBJ2-1; V: TRBV20-1; CDR3: CSARDNSASYNEQFF; DNA: TGCAGTGCTAGAGATAATAGCGCCTCCTACAATGAGCAGTTCTTC
D: TRBD2; size: few; length: 17; J: TRBJ2-1; V: TRBV20-1; CDR3: CSPRGLAGGSSYNEQFF; DNA: TGCAGTCCAAGGGGGCTAGCGGGGGGAAGCTCCTACAATGAGCAGTTCTTC
D: TRBD2; size: few; length: 15; J: TRBJ2-1; V: TRBV18; CDR3: CASSRYSGRYNEQFF; DNA: TGTGCCAGCTCACGCTATAGCGGGAGATACAATGAGCAGTTCTTC
D: -; size: -; length: 14; J: TRBJ2-7; V: TRBV6-6; CDR3: CASFPIVGSGEQYF; DNA: TGTGCCAGCTTCCCAATTGTGGGGTCTGGCGAGCAGTACTTC
D: TRBD2; size: -; length: 14; J: TRBJ2-7; V: TRBV7-2; CDR3: CASSKTSESYEQYF; DNA: TGTGCCAGCAGCAAGACTAGCGAGTCCTACGAGCAGTACTTC
D: -; size: few; length: 15; J: TRBJ2-5; V: TRBV4-3; CDR3: CASSQGRGPQETQYF; DNA: TGCGCCAGCAGCCAAGGCAGGGGTCCCCAAGAGACCCAGTACTTC
D: -; size: few; length: 15; J: TRBJ1-3; V: TRBV4-3; CDR3: CASSRESGVGNTIYF; DNA: TGCGCCAGCAGCCGAGAGTCAGGGGTTGGAAACACCATATATTTT
D: -; size: -; length: 13; J: TRBJ2-7; V: TRBV12-3/TRBV12-4; CDR3: CASSGGSGYEQYF; DNA: TGTGCCAGCAGCGGGGGTAGTGGATACGAGCAGTACTTC
D: TRBD1; size: -; length: 12; J: TRBJ2-1; V: TRBV25-1; CDR3: CASRTGGAEQFF; DNA: TGTGCCAGCAGGACAGGGGGGGCTGAGCAGTTCTTC
D: -; size: few; length: 13; J: TRBJ1-2; V: TRBV29-1; CDR3: CSVEETGWDGYTF; DNA: TGCAGCGTTGAAGAAACAGGGTGGGATGGCTACACCTTC
D: TRBD1; size: -; length: 14; J: TRBJ1-4; V: TRBV20-1; CDR3: CSARYTGGNEKLFF; DNA: TGCAGTGCTCGCTATACAGGGGGAAATGAAAAACTGTTTTTT
D: -; size: -; length: 13; J: TRBJ2-5; V: TRBV7-6; CDR3: CASSSGPKETQYF; DNA: TGTGCCAGCAGCTCTGGCCCTAAAGAGACCCAGTACTTC
D: -; size: few; length: 15; J: TRBJ2-5; V: TRBV19; CDR3: CASRPSGYPQETQYF; DNA: TGTGCCAGTAGGCCCTCGGGGTATCCTCAAGAGACCCAGTACTTC
D: TRBD2; size: -; length: 20; J: TRBJ2-1; V: TRBV7-6; CDR3: CASSFDPGLAGVHTYNEQFF; DNA: TGTGCCAGCAGCTTCGACCCGGGTCTAGCGGGCGTACACACCTACAATGAGCAGTTCTTC
D: -; size: -; length: 13; J: TRBJ2-7; V: TRBV4-1; CDR3: CASSGTTTYEQYF; DNA: TGCGCCAGCAGCGGGACAACAACCTACGAGCAGTACTTC
D: TRBD1; size: few; length: 15; J: TRBJ1-1; V: TRBV14; CDR3: CASSQDGDSHTEAFF; DNA: TGTGCCAGCAGCCAAGACGGGGACAGCCACACTGAAGCTTTCTTT
D: -; size: few; length: 13; J: TRBJ2-7; V: TRBV28; CDR3: CASRREVSYEQYF; DNA: TGTGCCAGCAGGAGGGAGGTCTCCTACGAGCAGTACTTC
D: -; size: few; length: 18; J: TRBJ2-1; V: TRBV6-2/TRBV6-3; CDR3: CASTPLLAEGVPTNEQFF; DNA: TGTGCCAGCACCCCACTCCTAGCGGAGGGGGTCCCGACGAATGAGCAGTTCTTC
D: -; size: -; length: 13; J: TRBJ1-4; V: TRBV20-1; CDR3: CSASSQSNEKLFF; DNA: TGCAGTGCTAGTAGCCAGTCTAATGAAAAACTGTTTTTT
D: TRBD2; size: few; length: 17; J: TRBJ2-7; V: TRBV12-3/TRBV12-4; CDR3: CASSFLGAGVTSYEQYF; DNA: TGTGCCAGCAGTTTCTTGGGAGCGGGGGTGACATCCTACGAGCAGTACTTC
D: -; size: few; length: 14; J: TRBJ2-1; V: TRBV7-9; CDR3: CASIPASGPSEQFF; DNA: TGTGCCAGCATCCCCGCTTCGGGTCCGAGCGAGCAGTTCTTC
D: -; size: -; length: 12; J: TRBJ2-5; V: TRBV20-1; CDR3: CSASDRWWTQYF; DNA: TGCAGTGCTTCGGACCGATGGTGGACCCAGTACTTC
D: TRBD2; size: -; length: 15; J: TRBJ2-7; V: TRBV11-2; CDR3: CASSSRGRGAYEQYF; DNA: TGTGCCAGCAGCTCCCGGGGGCGGGGGGCCTACGAGCAGTACTTC
D: TRBD1; size: -; length: 11; J: TRBJ1-2; V: TRBV19; CDR3: CATGGGYGYTF; DNA: TGTGCAACAGGGGGCGGCTATGGCTACACCTTC
D: -; size: few; length: 12; J: TRBJ2-5; V: TRBV7-6; CDR3: CASSQQQETQYF; DNA: TGTGCCAGTAGCCAACAACAAGAGACCCAGTACTTC
D: -; size: -; length: 15; J: TRBJ2-3; V: TRBV10-3; CDR3: CAISEVGEHTDTQYF; DNA: TGTGCCATCAGTGAGGTGGGAGAGCACACAGATACGCAGTATTTT
D: -; size: few; length: 15; J: TRBJ2-5; V: TRBV28; CDR3: CASSLTAGQKETQYF; DNA: TGTGCCAGCAGTTTAACAGCGGGACAGAAAGAGACCCAGTACTTC
D: -; size: -; length: 14; J: TRBJ2-5; V: TRBV6-6; CDR3: CASSYGTPGETQYF; DNA: TGTGCCAGCAGTTACGGCACCCCGGGAGAGACCCAGTACTTC